Listed here is a single TCR beta chain. The entry originates in a study of blood T cell repertoires in COVID-19. For the study at large: Sites in the United States, Italy and Spain provided acute and convalescent COVID-19 samples.

CDR3 length: 16 amino acids. Trimming at V came to 0 bases and at J to 4 bases, leaving 7 bases not matched to a gene. Germline V gives CDR1 MNHEY, CDR2 SVGAGI. Using immunoSEQ multiplex PCR, the repertoire was profiled, and TCRdb retains in-frame clones only, with some absent. Counted here are 200,000 to 250,000 clones, about 85% occurring once; the ten biggest clones make up 3%. This sequence was found in a man aged 18 to 29 with active or convalescent COVID-19. The rearrangement uses TRBV6-5 and TRBJ1-2; 8 bases map to TRBD1. Material for sequencing was peripheral blood. The CDR3 spells CASSYSETGAFYGYTF. The CDR3 nucleotides are TGTGCCAGCAGTTACTCCGAGACAGGGGCCTTCTATGGCTACACCTTC.